This TCR beta chain was identified in a study of blood T cell repertoires in COVID-19. Study-wide background: PBMCs, B-cell-depleted T cells, or T cells were the source of the cDNA or gDNA that made up the material.

Produced via immunoSEQ multiplex PCR; TCRdb's table is partial and in-frame only. Of about 390,000 clones in the sample, about 83% were seen once. The sequenced sample was PBMCs or T cells enriched from blood (not recorded which). The receptor was isolated from a woman aged 45-65 years who had recovered from COVID-19.

CDR3 bases: TGTGCCAGCACTAGCGGGGGGGCCGGGTACATTCAGTACTTC. Its translation: CASTSGGAGYIQYF. The V call is TRBV2, the J call TRBJ2-4, with 12 nucleotides matching TRBD2. Germline CDR1 is SNHLY and CDR2 is FYNNEI. There are 14 residues in the CDR3. V trimming: 7 bases; J trimming: 8 bases; junction bases outside the gene matches: 6.